The 2 T cell receptor beta chains presented below share a single source sample, sequenced in a study of blood T cells in healthy people across ages. Combining a sample-barcoded 5' primer with a J-beta primer mix, a second PCR ran for about 6 to 11 cycles. TCRdb reprocessed the 5' RACE reads with MiXCR, giving one entry per CDR3 protein. The sample contains approximately 690,000 distinct CDR3 sequences, over 40% of which appear only once. The source material was blood. The receptors shown here come from a man older than 75 in good health.

This clonotype has only a few counts. V usage is TRBV7-2 and J usage is TRBJ2-5; TRBD2 aligns across 9 bases. Germline trimming cut 1 base from V and 2 bases from J; bases unmatched to any gene: 5. This CDR3 has 16 amino acids. The germline CDR1 and CDR2 sequences are SGHTA and FQGNSA. CDR3 sequence (DNA): TGTGCCAGCAGCTTAGGGTCTCTAGCGGGACAAGAGACCCAGTACTTC. Its protein is CASSLGSLAGQETQYF.

The V call is TRBV4-2, the J call TRBJ1-2, with D hard to call. Germline CDR1 and CDR2: LGHNA and YNFKEQ. Trimming took 2 bases from V and 4 from J, leaving 14 bases between them. The CDR3 is 15 residues long. DNA for the CDR3: TGTGCCAGCAGCCAACCTACGGACGTGGGCTATGGCTACACCTTC. This gives the protein CASSQPTDVGYGYTF.